This is a list of T cell receptor beta chains from one sample in a study of OX40 agonist ivuxolimab in advanced cancers. The data were produced by immunoSEQ multiplex PCR, yet TCRdb's version contains in-frame clones alone and is incomplete. Among 25,000 or so clones listed, roughly 80% were seen once. The material was CD4+ or CD8+ T cells sorted from blood, obtained in a trial of the OX40 agonist ivuxolimab. Receptors were obtained from an adult with an advanced solid tumor such as melanoma, head and neck, liver or kidney cancer. Both conserved end residues are part of each CDR3. D genes are given only for firm matches. Clone size appears in some rows only: once, few, many, or a class for an expanded clone.

TRBJ1-6	NA	NA	TRBV27	CASLMDYSLQGSPLHF	TGTGCCAGCCTGATGGACTACTCTCTTCAGGGTTCACCCCTCCACTTT
TRBJ1-2	TRBD1	NA	TRBV5-1	CASSWTPDRMNYGYTF	TGCGCCAGCAGCTGGACCCCGGACAGGATGAACTATGGCTACACCTTC
TRBJ2-5	NA	NA	TRBV27	CASSLYGDNQETQYF	TGTGCCAGCAGTTTATACGGGGATAACCAAGAGACCCAGTACTTC
TRBJ2-1	TRBD2	NA	TRBV13	CASSLGSSGGNEQFF	TGTGCCAGCAGCTTAGGTTCTAGCGGGGGCAATGAGCAGTTCTTC
TRBJ2-7	TRBD1	once	TRBV19	CASSSGQVYEQYF	TGTGCCAGTAGTTCGGGACAGGTCTACGAGCAGTACTTC
TRBJ1-1	NA	medium-sized	TRBV27	CASSLSLVNTEAFF	TGTGCCAGCAGTTTATCGCTAGTGAACACTGAAGCTTTCTTT
TRBJ1-2	NA	NA	TRBV7-9	CASSLAGQYGYTF	TGTGCCAGCAGCTTAGCGGGTCAATATGGCTACACCTTC
TRBJ1-1	NA	few	TRBV7-6	CASSPGPNTEAFF	TGTGCCAGCAGCCCGGGCCCGAACACTGAAGCTTTCTTT
TRBJ2-7	NA	NA	TRBV6-5	CASSYNGGEGAWEQYF	TGTGCCAGCAGTTACAACGGTGGAGAAGGGGCCTGGGAGCAGTACTTC
TRBJ1-1	NA	NA	TRBV11-2	CASSLDRTANTEAFF	TGTGCCAGCAGCTTAGACAGGACAGCCAACACTGAAGCTTTCTTT
TRBJ1-5	NA	NA	TRBV28	CASSPTDYSNQPQHF	TGTGCCAGCAGTCCGACGGATTATAGCAATCAGCCCCAGCATTTT
TRBJ1-2	TRBD1	once	TRBV5-1	CASSPGQGVYGYTF	TGCGCCAGCAGCCCGGGACAGGGGGTCTATGGCTACACCTTC
TRBJ1-5	NA	few	TRBV5-6	CASSFESNQPQHF	TGTGCCAGCAGCTTTGAGAGCAATCAGCCCCAGCATTTT
TRBJ2-5	TRBD2	NA	TRBV5-1	CASSLHFLAVQETQYF	TGCGCCAGCAGCTTGCATTTCCTAGCGGTCCAAGAGACCCAGTACTTC
TRBJ1-2	TRBD1	once	TRBV18	CASSPGRTGDYGYTF	TGTGCCAGCTCACCGGGCCGGACAGGGGATTATGGCTACACCTTC
TRBJ2-2	NA	NA	TRBV7-2	CASSLEGELFF	TGTGCCAGCAGCTTGGAGGGGGAGCTGTTTTTT
TRBJ1-4	NA	NA	TRBV2	CASRSSYGEKLFF	TGTGCCAGCAGGAGCTCTTACGGAGAAAAACTGTTTTTT
TRBJ2-7	TRBD1	once	TRBV12-5	CASGLRGQGAHEQYF	TGTGCTAGTGGTTTGCGGGGACAGGGGGCACACGAGCAGTACTTC
TRBJ2-3	NA	NA	TRBV27	CASSFRGGVSTDTQYF	TGTGCCAGCAGTTTTCGAGGAGGGGTAAGCACAGATACGCAGTATTTT
TRBJ1-6	NA	NA	TRBV9	CASSVAGGDSPLHF	TGTGCCAGCAGCGTAGCCGGCGGGGATTCACCCCTCCACTTT
TRBJ2-7	NA	NA	TRBV27	CASSFLPQRHEQYF	TGTGCCAGCAGTTTTTTACCCCAGCGGCACGAGCAGTACTTC
TRBJ2-7	TRBD1	NA	TRBV6-6	CASSWTGGYEQYF	TGTGCCAGCAGTTGGACAGGGGGATACGAGCAGTACTTC
TRBJ2-7	TRBD2	NA	TRBV6-1	CASSEGEAGVYEQYF	TGTGCCAGCAGTGAAGGTGAAGCGGGGGTTTACGAGCAGTACTTC
TRBJ1-1	NA	NA	TRBV30	CAWSVLHTEAFF	TGTGCCTGGAGTGTACTTCACACTGAAGCTTTCTTT
TRBJ1-1	NA	NA	TRBV4-1	CASSQDDGGQTFF	TGCGCCAGCAGCCAGGATGACGGCGGTCAGACTTTCTTT
TRBJ2-7	NA	few	TRBV27	CASSPRLTHYEQYF	TGTGCCAGCAGTCCCAGATTGACCCACTACGAGCAGTACTTC
TRBJ1-2	NA	few	TRBV6-1	CASSESGVGRAGYTF	TGTGCCAGCAGTGAAAGCGGCGTGGGTCGGGCGGGCTACACCTTC
TRBJ2-7	NA	NA	TRBV27	CASSESGSPYEQYF	TGTGCCAGCAGTGAATCGGGATCCCCCTACGAGCAGTACTTC
TRBJ1-5	NA	NA	TRBV20-1	CSARGNQPQHF	TGCAGTGCTAGAGGTAATCAGCCCCAGCATTTT
TRBJ2-5	TRBD1	NA	TRBV5-1	CASRNRGSEETQYF	TGCGCCAGCAGAAACAGGGGGTCCGAAGAGACCCAGTACTTC
TRBJ2-5	TRBD2	once	TRBV11-3	CASSRGRVAGAETQYF	TGTGCCAGCAGCCGCGGCAGAGTAGCGGGGGCGGAGACCCAGTACTTC
TRBJ1-6	NA	NA	TRBV27	CASRTGSYNSPLHF	TGTGCCAGCAGGACAGGCTCCTATAATTCACCCCTCCACTTT
TRBJ2-1	NA	NA	TRBV7-6	CASSLASGEQFF	TGTGCCAGCAGCTTAGCGTCCGGGGAGCAGTTCTTC
TRBJ1-5	TRBD1	NA	TRBV4-1	CASSHSKGTGQPQHF	TGCGCCAGCAGCCACTCTAAGGGGACAGGACAGCCCCAGCATTTT
TRBJ2-7	NA	NA	TRBV2	CASSFAGTDYEQYF	TGTGCCAGCAGTTTTGCCGGGACGGACTACGAGCAGTACTTC
TRBJ1-5	TRBD1	NA	TRBV27	CASSLQLPGTGGIWPQHF	TGTGCCAGCAGTTTACAATTACCGGGGACAGGGGGCATTTGGCCCCAGCATTTT
TRBJ1-1	NA	NA	TRBV2	CASQAIRNTEAFF	TGTGCCAGCCAGGCAATCAGGAACACTGAAGCTTTCTTT
TRBJ1-2	TRBD1	NA	TRBV7-9	CASSPQGRYGYTF	TGTGCCAGCAGCCCACAGGGGAGGTATGGCTACACCTTC
TRBJ1-1	TRBD1	NA	TRBV5-1	CASSLKQGATEAFF	TGCGCCAGCAGCTTGAAACAGGGGGCCACTGAAGCTTTCTTT
TRBJ1-5	NA	NA	TRBV6-5	CASSYSGGGSQPQHF	TGTGCCAGCAGTTACTCAGGTGGGGGTAGCCAGCCCCAGCATTTT
TRBJ1-5	TRBD1	few	TRBV5-1	CASSLENGQVRGLGGNQPQHF	TGCGCCAGCAGCTTGGAAAATGGACAGGTGAGGGGTCTCGGGGGCAATCAGCCCCAGCATTTT
TRBJ1-2	NA	NA	TRBV14	CASSQADRPHYGYTF	TGTGCCAGCAGCCAAGCTGACAGGCCCCACTATGGCTACACCTTC
TRBJ1-2	NA	NA	TRBV5-5	CASSLVGGLGSGYTF	TGTGCCAGCAGCTTGGTCGGGGGGCTTGGTTCGGGCTACACCTTC
TRBJ2-6	NA	NA	TRBV19	CASSIRGHPASGANVLTF	TGTGCCAGTAGTATACGGGGACACCCCGCCTCTGGGGCCAACGTCCTGACTTTC
TRBJ2-7	NA	once	TRBV4-1	CASSQDWASSGEQYF	TGCGCCAGCAGCCAAGATTGGGCTAGTTCTGGCGAGCAGTACTTC
TRBJ1-3	NA	medium-sized	TRBV13	CASSLTGRSSGNTIYF	TGTGCCAGCAGCTTGACGGGCCGCTCCTCTGGAAACACCATATATTTT
TRBJ1-1	NA	NA	TRBV2	CASHPGTPGSEAFF	TGTGCCAGCCACCCCGGGACCCCGGGTTCTGAAGCTTTCTTT
TRBJ2-1	TRBD2	few	TRBV10-3	CAIEASGWPPGNEQFF	TGTGCCATCGAGGCTAGCGGGTGGCCGCCAGGCAATGAGCAGTTCTTC
TRBJ2-7	TRBD2	NA	TRBV6-1	CASIGEGGVSYEQYF	TGTGCCAGCATCGGCGAGGGAGGGGTGTCCTACGAGCAGTACTTC
TRBJ1-5	NA	NA	TRBV13	CASSLGSGGQPQHF	TGTGCCAGCAGCTTAGGAAGCGGGGGTCAGCCCCAGCATTTT
TRBJ1-3	TRBD1	NA	TRBV2	CASSGAGQFRNTIYF	TGTGCCAGCAGTGGGGCGGGACAGTTTAGGAACACCATATATTTT
TRBJ2-7	TRBD1	NA	TRBV19	CASSLGTGGEQYF	TGTGCCAGTAGCCTTGGGACAGGCGGAGAGCAGTACTTC
TRBJ2-3	TRBD2	NA	TRBV6-5	CASSYLRGAGTDTQYF	TGTGCCAGCAGTTATTTGCGGGGGGCCGGCACAGATACGCAGTATTTT
TRBJ1-2	TRBD1	NA	TRBV4-2	CASSQEGAGGNYGYTF	TGTGCCAGCAGCCAAGAGGGGGCAGGGGGTAACTATGGCTACACCTTC
TRBJ1-4	NA	NA	TRBV19	CASSIPGYEGEKLFF	TGTGCCAGTAGTATCCCAGGCTACGAGGGGGAAAAACTGTTTTTT
TRBJ2-3	NA	NA	TRBV7-9	CASSLADPPGHSTDTQYF	TGTGCCAGCAGCTTGGCAGACCCCCCGGGACACTCCACAGATACGCAGTATTTT
TRBJ2-2	TRBD2	NA	TRBV6-1	CASTDGLAGGPGELFF	TGTGCCAGCACTGATGGGCTAGCGGGGGGGCCCGGGGAGCTGTTTTTT
TRBJ2-1	NA	NA	TRBV18	CASSPPSNEQFF	TGTGCCAGCTCACCACCGAGCAATGAGCAGTTCTTC
TRBJ2-7	TRBD2	NA	TRBV28	CASRSRDYSYEQYF	TGTGCCAGCCGATCGCGGGACTACTCCTACGAGCAGTACTTC
TRBJ1-2	NA	NA	TRBV2	CASSEGRTINYGYTF	TGTGCCAGCAGTGAGGGCAGGACGATTAACTATGGCTACACCTTC